This T cell receptor (beta chain) is from a study of breast tumors, draining lymph nodes, adjacent tissues. The study's findings and limits: That most tumor T cells come from lymph nodes remained unproven. Luminal-like breast cancer showed significantly greater tumor-nontumor repertoire similarity than basal-like breast cancer did. Data fit most tumor T cells coming from lymph node, expanding in tumor. Compared with lymph nodes, tumors were less diverse; compared with nontumor tissue, more.

Breast cancer patients provided tissue from their axillary draining lymph nodes. The CDR3 spans 16 residues. The germline CDR1 and CDR2 sequences are SGHRS and YFSETQ. The germline V and J ends were trimmed by 0 bases and 5 bases, with 15 bases remaining between them. TCRdb reanalysed the multiplex PCR reads using MiXCR and keeps one entry per CDR3 protein. This sample has roughly 100,000 distinct CDR3 sequences, with less than 40% found just once. This clonotype was observed a few times. Its antigen is unidentified. A much larger clone sits a single nucleotide away, making a read error possible. Sequences were obtained from axillary lymph node tissue. The clonotype originates from a female donor with breast cancer. Some clones in this sample may be carry-over from other donors' samples. The chain carries TRBV5-1 and TRBJ2-1, with D possibly called TRBD1 or TRBD2 (5 bases each). CDR3 sequence: CASSLEPGRYNNEQFF. In DNA form, the CDR3 reads TGCGCCAGCAGCTTGGAGCCGGGACGCTATAACAATGAGCAGTTCTTC.